The 28 T cell receptor beta chains below come from one sample, sequenced in a study of cytomegalovirus exposure and HLA in healthy donors. PCR employed 60 Vbeta and 13 Jbeta primers. Using immunoSEQ multiplex PCR, the repertoire was profiled, and TCRdb retains in-frame clones only, with some absent. The repertoire holds roughly 100,000 clones, with under 85% as singletons. Sequencing was done on a sample of PBMCs. The receptors stem from a female donor in good health and CMV-seropositive.

The V and J genes are TRBV6-1 and TRBJ1-2, with D unresolved. V lost 2 bases, J lost 7 bases, and 14 bases lay in between. Germline V gene data show CDR1 as MNHNS and CDR2 as SASEGT. The CDR3 totals 14 residues. The CDR3 DNA follows: TGTGCCAGCAGTGAACTAAACAGCGGAACTGGCTACACCTTC. It yields the protein CASSELNSGTGYTF.

The chain links TRBV27 to TRBJ1-3; perhaps TRBD1 as D (6 bases). There are 19 residues in the CDR3. CDR1 is MNHEY, CDR2 SMNVEV, per germline (reference sequence). Trimming pared 5 bases from V and 0 bases from J, leaving 23 bases between. CDR3 in DNA: TGTGCCAGCAGTGCCTACGGGACACCCCTCCGAAGCTCTGGAAACACCATATATTTT. Its protein is CASSAYGTPLRSSGNTIYF.

This clone was observed a handful of times. The V gene is TRBV30, the J gene TRBJ2-3, with 10 bases that match TRBD2. The CDR3 extends over 15 amino acids. The V gene's germline CDR1 is GTSNPN and CDR2 SVGIG (reference sequence). The J segment lost 4 bases and the V segment lost 3 bases, leaving 7 bases of the junction unmatched. The CDR3 region is CAWSKLAGRSDTQYF. CDR3 sequence (DNA): TGTGCCTGGAGCAAACTAGCGGGGCGGTCAGATACGCAGTATTTT.

This clone was seen once. The chain carries TRBV30 and TRBJ2-5; the match to TRBD2 covers 7 bases. Trimming took 0 bases from V and 5 from J; bases not matched to a gene: 6. CDR1 and CDR2 (germline): GTSNPN, SVGIG (reference sequence). The CDR3 extends over 14 amino acids. The DNA of the CDR3 is TGTGCCTGGAGTGTTTTGGGAGGGGAGGAGACCCAGTACTTC. Residues: CAWSVLGGEETQYF.

This chain uses TRBV27 with TRBJ1-5; a possible D gene is TRBD1 (5 bases). The V gene's germline CDR1 is MNHEY and CDR2 SMNVEV (reference sequence). Trimming removed 2 bases from V and 6 bases from J, with 8 bases in between. CDR3 length equals 13 residues. The CDR3 region is CASSLRGFQPQHF. The CDR3 DNA is TGTGCCAGCAGTTTAAGGGGTTTTCAGCCCCAGCATTTT.

The chain couples TRBV9 to TRBJ1-1, with D hard to call. The germline gives CDR1 SGDLS, CDR2 YYNGEE. Trimming took off 0 bases at V and 10 bases at J, with 13 bases between the two ends. CDR3 size: 13 residues. The CDR3 reads CASSVGPWEGAFF. The CDR3 DNA reads TGTGCCAGCAGCGTAGGCCCCTGGGAGGGAGCTTTCTTT.

The rearrangement joins TRBV5-1 to TRBJ1-6, with 7 bases identical to TRBD1. Germline assignment: CDR1 SGHRS and CDR2 YFSETQ. J lost 9 bases, V lost 1 base, and 7 bases had no gene match. This CDR3 is built from 15 residues. For the CDR3, the DNA is TGCGCCAGCAGCTTGACAACAGGGGCCGTTTCACCCCTCCACTTT. It encodes CASSLTTGAVSPLHF.

This clone is medium-sized (0.01 to 0.1%) in the sample. The chain uses TRBV2 and TRBJ2-5; 9 bases fit TRBD2. This CDR3 spans 16 amino acids. CDR1 SNHLY and CDR2 FYNNEI come from the germline V gene. V lost 5 bases, J lost 1 base, and 8 bases stayed unmatched. The CDR3 sequence: CASSNSGTSSQETQYF. The CDR3 DNA follows: TGTGCCAGCAGTAACTCCGGGACTAGCTCCCAAGAGACCCAGTACTTC.

The rearrangement joins TRBV5-4 to TRBJ1-1; 9 bases fit TRBD1. V was pared by 4 bases and J by 0 bases, with 7 bases of the junction left unmatched. The CDR3 has 16 amino acids. The germline CDR1 and CDR2 sequences are SGHNT and YYREEE (reference sequence). CDR3 DNA: TGTGCCAGCAGCGTAGACGGGACAGGGTTGAACACTGAAGCTTTCTTT. Amino acids: CASSVDGTGLNTEAFF. Together with reference TRBV5-4 and TRBJ1-1, the CDR3 gives the full variable domain: ETGVTQSPTHLIKTRGQQVTLRCSSQSGHNTVSWYQQALGQGPQFIFQYYREEENGRGNFPPRFSGLQFPNYSSELNVNALELDDSALYLCASSVDGTGLNTEAFFGQGTRLTVV.

The chain is built from TRBV19 and TRBJ2-7; no clear D gene. CDR3 size: 16 residues. Germline CDR1 LNHDA, CDR2 SQIVND (reference sequence). Trimming stripped 3 bases from V and 3 bases from J, with 18 bases between. This CDR3 is CASSIRSGRGNYEQYF. In DNA form, the CDR3 reads TGTGCCAGTAGTATTAGGTCCGGCAGAGGTAACTACGAGCAGTACTTC.

V and J are TRBV13 and TRBJ1-1; perhaps TRBD1 as D (6 bases). Germline CDR1 is PRHDT and CDR2 is FYEKMQ (reference sequence). V lost 3 bases and J lost 8, with 16 bases in between. CDR3 length equals 14 residues. In DNA, the CDR3 is TGTGCCAGCAGCTTTGGACAGCTAGTTGGGGAAGCTTTCTTT. As protein: CASSFGQLVGEAFF.

V gene TRBV15 combines with J gene TRBJ2-2, with 7 bases aligning to TRBD1. The CDR3 is made up of 17 amino acids. V lost 1 base to trimming and J lost 6 bases; unmatched junction nucleotides: 11. CDR1 and CDR2 (germline): LNHNV, YYDKDF (reference sequence). The CDR3 protein is CATSRAKTGMSSGELFF. The CDR3 bases are TGTGCCACCAGCAGAGCTAAGACAGGGATGTCTTCCGGGGAGCTGTTTTTT.

The chain has TRBV5-1 and TRBJ2-2; tentative D call: TRBD2 (5 bases). V lost 0 bases to trimming and J lost 1 base, with 7 bases between them. The germline CDR1 and CDR2 sequences are SGHRS and YFSETQ. This CDR3 is 15 amino acids long. Written as DNA, the CDR3 is TGCGCCAGCAGCTTGGCCGGGAAGAACACCGGGGAGCTGTTTTTT. Residues: CASSLAGKNTGELFF.

The chain has TRBV6-5 and TRBJ1-2; D ambiguous. Germline values: CDR1 MNHEY, CDR2 SVGAGI. Trimming removed 6 bases from V and 8 bases from J, with 19 bases in between. The CDR3 extends over 14 amino acids. CDR3 sequence reads: CASREGPLLRGYTF. CDR3 in DNA: TGTGCCAGCAGGGAGGGCCCCTTATTACGAGGCTACACCTTC.

This clone has only a few counts. V usage is TRBV28 and J usage is TRBJ1-1; 12 bases align to TRBD1. The germline gives CDR1 MDHEN, CDR2 SYDVKM. V lost 5 bases and J lost 4; bases outside the gene matches: 11. This CDR3 has 17 residues. This CDR3 is CASSPSGTGGWGTEAFF. The CDR3 DNA reads as TGTGCCAGCAGTCCGAGTGGGACAGGGGGCTGGGGCACTGAAGCTTTCTTT. Full variable domain (missing parts from reference TRBV28 and TRBJ1-1): DVKVTQSSRYLVKRTGEKVFLECVQDMDHENMFWYRQDPGLGLRLIYFSYDVKMKEKGDIPEGYSVSREKKERFSLILESASTNQTSMYLCASSPSGTGGWGTEAFFGQGTRLTVV.

J is TRBJ2-7 and V is TRBV28; TRBD2 matches 11 bases. Per the germline V gene, CDR1 is MDHEN and CDR2 is SYDVKM. The CDR3 is 15 amino acids. Trimming took 11 bases from V and 1 from J; bases not matched to a gene: 10. Here the CDR3 reads CASREVAGGSYEQYF. CDR3 bases: TGTGCCTCCCGGGAGGTAGCGGGAGGGTCCTACGAGCAGTACTTC.

The chain links TRBV2 to TRBJ2-5; 12 bases map to TRBD2. Germline CDR1 is SNHLY and CDR2 is FYNNEI. The CDR3 runs 14 residues. Unmatched junction bases numbered 0, after V lost 4 bases and J lost 3 bases. The CDR3 reads CASSGLAGEETQYF. The CDR3 DNA follows: TGTGCCAGCAGTGGACTAGCGGGGGAAGAGACCCAGTACTTC.

The V gene is TRBV7-2, the J gene TRBJ2-3; 9 bases fit TRBD2. The junction had 7 bases not matched to a gene; V was cut back by 5 bases and J by 1 base. Germline values: CDR1 SGHTA, CDR2 FQGNSA. CDR3 length equals 16 residues. CDR3 residues: CASSLLRGGGTDTQYF. The CDR3 region has the DNA TGTGCCAGCAGCCTCCTGCGGGGGGGTGGCACAGATACGCAGTATTTT.

This chain uses TRBV2 with TRBJ1-3; D gene ambiguous. V was cut by 7 bases and J by 0 bases, with 16 bases left in between. The CDR3 covers 16 residues. The germline V gene encodes CDR1 SNHLY and CDR2 FYNNEI. As DNA, the CDR3 is TGTGCCAGCATGGGCTACCGCCAGAGCTCTGGAAACACCATATATTTT. Its translation: CASMGYRQSSGNTIYF.

J is TRBJ1-4 and V is TRBV4-1; D ambiguous. The V end was cut by 1 base, the J end by 7 bases, with 13 bases between. This CDR3 comprises 15 residues. The germline gives CDR1 MGHRA, CDR2 YSYEKL. CDR3 region: CASSQVSGRAEKLFF. As DNA, the CDR3 is TGCGCCAGCAGCCAAGTATCGGGGAGAGCTGAAAAACTGTTTTTT.

J is TRBJ1-2 and V is TRBV19, with TRBD1 matching 9 bases. CDR1 and CDR2 (germline): LNHDA, SQIVND (reference sequence). The CDR3 covers 14 residues. The V segment lost 4 bases and the J segment 4 bases; nucleotides outside the gene matches: 4. The CDR3 here is CASSKRQGGYGYTF. CDR3 sequence (DNA): TGTGCCAGTAGTAAACGACAGGGGGGCTATGGCTACACCTTC.

The rearrangement links TRBV25-1 to TRBJ2-7; 11 bases map to TRBD2. Per germline, CDR1 MGHDK and CDR2 SYGVNS. Losses at the gene ends were 2 bases for V and 5 bases for J; bases not matched to a gene: 11. The CDR3 loop spans 17 amino acids. This chain's CDR3 is CASSEKGLAGGGDEQYF. The CDR3 DNA reads as TGTGCCAGCAGTGAAAAGGGTCTAGCGGGAGGTGGCGACGAGCAGTACTTC.

The gene calls are TRBV25-1 and TRBJ1-1, with TRBD1 matching over 8 bases. Germline trimming cut 0 bases from V and 1 base from J; bases unmatched to any gene: 4. The CDR3 consists of 16 residues. Germline V gene data show CDR1 as MGHDK and CDR2 as SYGVNS. In DNA form, the CDR3 reads TGTGCCAGCAGTGAATACCGGACAGGGCCGAACACTGAAGCTTTCTTT. This encodes CASSEYRTGPNTEAFF.

In regard to this clone: The identical CDR3 is also encoded by other nucleotide sequences in the sample. The chain links TRBV6-5 to TRBJ2-7; 11 bases are a match to TRBD1. Germline values: CDR1 MNHEY, CDR2 SVGAGI. This CDR3 has 15 residues. V trimming: 0 bases; J trimming: 3 bases; junction bases outside the gene matches: 1. The CDR3 bases are TGTGCCAGCAGTTACTCGGGGACAGGGGGCTACGAGCAGTACTTC. This codes for CASSYSGTGGYEQYF.

Comment on this clone: This same CDR3 is encoded by further DNA sequences in the sample. V gene TRBV7-2 combines with J gene TRBJ1-2; no reliable D call. This CDR3 region has 13 residues. The germline gives CDR1 SGHTA, CDR2 FQGNSA. V dropped 1 base and J dropped 2 bases, with 5 bases sitting between them. CDR3 sequence: CASSLGGNYGYTF. The CDR3 DNA reads TGTGCCAGCAGCTTAGGCGGAAACTATGGCTACACCTTC.

The chain is built from TRBV2 and TRBJ1-6; 7 bases fit TRBD1. CDR3 length: 15 residues. V trimming: 7 bases; J trimming: 0 bases; junction bases outside the gene matches: 3. Germline lookup yields CDR1 SNHLY and CDR2 FYNNEI. The CDR3 DNA reads TGTGCCAGCATTAACAGGGGCTCCTATAATTCACCCCTCCACTTT. This encodes CASINRGSYNSPLHF.

V is TRBV4-1 and J is TRBJ1-2; 8 nucleotides line up with TRBD1. The V segment lost 6 bases and the J segment 4 bases; nucleotides outside the gene matches: 7. Germline-derived CDR1 and CDR2 are MGHRA and YSYEKL. The length of the CDR3 is 14 residues. The CDR3 DNA reads TGCGCCAGCAGAACTCAGGGGGCTGGCTATGGCTACACCTTC. As protein: CASRTQGAGYGYTF.

The chain carries TRBV5-4 and TRBJ2-3, with 9 positions matching TRBD2. V lost 2 bases and J lost 0; bases outside the gene matches: 1. CDR3 length: 15 amino acids. The V gene's germline CDR1 is SGHNT and CDR2 YYREEE (reference sequence). The CDR3 sequence: CASSLAGGSTDTQYF. CDR3 nucleotide sequence: TGTGCCAGCAGCTTAGCGGGGGGTAGCACAGATACGCAGTATTTT.